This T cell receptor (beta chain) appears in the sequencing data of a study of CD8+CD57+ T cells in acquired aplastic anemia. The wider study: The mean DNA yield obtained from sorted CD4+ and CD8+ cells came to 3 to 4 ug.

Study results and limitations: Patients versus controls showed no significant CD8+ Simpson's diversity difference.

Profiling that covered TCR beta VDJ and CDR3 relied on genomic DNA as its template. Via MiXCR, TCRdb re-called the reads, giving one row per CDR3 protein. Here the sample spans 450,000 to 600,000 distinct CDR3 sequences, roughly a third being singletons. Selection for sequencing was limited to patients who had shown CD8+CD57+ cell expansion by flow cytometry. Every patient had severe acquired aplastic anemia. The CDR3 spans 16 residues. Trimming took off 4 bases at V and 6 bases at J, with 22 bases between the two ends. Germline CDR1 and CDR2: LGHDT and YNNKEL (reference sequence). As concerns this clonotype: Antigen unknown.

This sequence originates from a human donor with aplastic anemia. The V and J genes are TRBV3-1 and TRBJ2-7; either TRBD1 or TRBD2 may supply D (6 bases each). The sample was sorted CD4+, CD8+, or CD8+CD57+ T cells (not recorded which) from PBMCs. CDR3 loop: CASSRLQGSGGAEQYF. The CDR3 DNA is TGTGCCAGCAGCCGCCTACAGGGTAGCGGCGGGGCCGAGCAGTACTTC.